This T cell receptor beta chain appears in the sequencing data of a study of cytomegalovirus exposure and HLA in healthy donors. Notes on the study in general: Later analysis identified about 18,000 TCR beta sequences associated with HLA alleles, using a false discovery rate threshold of 0.05. The classifier was said to identify cytomegalovirus status with high specificity and sensitivity.

CDR1 is SGHTA, CDR2 FQGNSA, per germline. The CDR3 loop spans 14 amino acids. Trimming removed 3 bases from V and 1 base from J; junction bases left unmatched: 3. With regard to this clone: Its antigen is not identified.

With 60 Vbeta and 13 Jbeta primers, the PCR was carried out. Produced via immunoSEQ multiplex PCR; TCRdb's table is partial and in-frame only. Listed are 150,000 to 200,000 clones; around 1.2% falls within the top ten. This TCR was sampled from a woman aged 55-69 years in good health and CMV-seronegative. J is TRBJ2-7 and V is TRBV7-2, with 7 bases fitting TRBD2. Specimen: PBMCs. CDR3 in amino acids: CASSLGGISYEQYF. The CDR3 nucleotides read TGTGCCAGCAGCTTGGGGGGGATTTCCTACGAGCAGTACTTC.